The 24 T cell receptor beta chains below were found in one sample sequenced in a study of blood T cell repertoires in COVID-19. Sequencing was performed with immunoSEQ multiplex PCR; in TCRdb, only in-frame clones are kept and a portion is missing. The sample has approximately 250,000 clones; almost 85% are singletons. The sample was peripheral blood. The source of these receptors is a man aged 50 to 59 with COVID-19, enrolled during active disease.

The chain has TRBV19 and TRBJ1-1, with TRBD1 matching over 7 bases. The CDR3 has 13 amino acids. Germline V gene sequence: CDR1 LNHDA, CDR2 SQIVND (reference sequence). Germline trimming cut 8 bases from V and 4 bases from J; bases unmatched to any gene: 7. The CDR3 DNA is TGTGCCAGTGGTACGACAGGGCGCACTGAAGCTTTCTTT. It codes for CASGTTGRTEAFF. Drawing the rest from reference TRBV19 and TRBJ1-1, the complete variable domain is DGGITQSPKYLFRKEGQNVTLSCEQNLNHDAMYWYRQDPGQGLRLIYYSQIVNDFQKGDIAEGYSVSREKKESFPLTVTSAQKNPTAFYLCASGTTGRTEAFFGQGTRLTVV.

The J gene is TRBJ2-3, the V gene TRBV3-1 (or the pseudogene TRBV3-2), with D possibly matching TRBD1 (5 bases). Germline V lookup: CDR1 LGHDT, CDR2 YNNKEL (reference sequence). Trimming removed 4 bases at V and 6 bases at J, with 8 bases between. The CDR3 is 12 amino acids. The CDR3 region has the DNA TGTGCCAGCAGCCTTAGACAGGATACGCAGTATTTT. Protein sequence: CASSLRQDTQYF.

The genes are TRBV27 and TRBJ2-2, with 10 bases aligning to TRBD2. Losses at the gene ends were 5 bases for V and 9 bases for J; bases not matched to a gene: 15. CDR3 length: 17 amino acids. Germline V gene data show CDR1 as MNHEY and CDR2 as SMNVEV (reference sequence). The CDR3 here is CASSPPGLLAGGRELFF. The CDR3 DNA reads as TGTGCCAGCAGTCCTCCCGGCTTGTTAGCGGGGGGAAGGGAGCTGTTTTTT.

This clone was recorded only once. J is TRBJ2-1 and V is TRBV2, with 8 bases identical to TRBD2. V lost 7 bases, J lost 12 bases, and 8 bases stayed unmatched. There are 12 residues in the CDR3. Germline V CDR1 and CDR2: SNHLY, FYNNEI. This CDR3 is CASTRGGNWQFF. DNA of the CDR3: TGTGCCAGCACACGGGGGGGAAATTGGCAGTTCTTC.

The chain is built from TRBV28 and TRBJ1-6; D gene uncertain. V lost 3 bases and J lost 7, with 13 bases in between. CDR1 and CDR2 (germline): MDHEN, SYDVKM. The CDR3 extends over 15 amino acids. The CDR3 region has the DNA TGTGCCAGCAGTTTCGGGGAGGGCAGGAATTCACCCCTCCACTTT. Protein: CASSFGEGRNSPLHF.

The DNA of the CDR3 is TGTGCCAGCAGCTTAGCCCACGGGGGGGATTATATTTATGAGCAGTTCTTC. Its translation is CASSLAHGGDYIYEQFF. J is TRBJ2-1 and V is TRBV7-2; 8 nucleotides match TRBD2. Germline trimming cut 0 bases from V and 8 bases from J; bases unmatched to any gene: 12. Germline CDR1 SGHTA, CDR2 FQGNSA. This CDR3 has 17 amino acids.

This clone came up once. CDR3 sequence reads: CASSNDGTVYEQYF. The CDR3, as DNA: TGTGCCAGCAGTAACGATGGGACAGTCTACGAGCAGTACTTC. The V and J genes are TRBV6-5 and TRBJ2-7, with 7 nucleotides matching TRBD1. Germline loops: CDR1 MNHEY, CDR2 SVGAGI. Trimming at V came to 5 bases and at J to 3 bases, leaving 7 bases not matched to a gene. The CDR3 loop spans 14 amino acids.

The V gene is TRBV6-6, the J gene TRBJ2-1, with 9 bases matching TRBD2. The CDR3 has 15 amino acids. Germline V gene data show CDR1 as MNHNY and CDR2 as SVGAGI (reference sequence). Trimming at V came to 6 bases and at J to 8 bases, leaving 11 bases not matched to a gene. In nucleotides, the CDR3 is TGTGCCAGCAGGCATCCGGGACTAGCAGGTGATGAGCAGTTCTTC. Protein: CASRHPGLAGDEQFF.

The genes are TRBV9 and TRBJ1-6, with TRBD1 identical over 8 bases. Germline CDR1 reads SGDLS; CDR2 reads YYNGEE. The CDR3 is 16 residues long. V lost 4 bases to trimming and J lost 5 bases; unmatched junction nucleotides: 8. Here the CDR3 reads CASSPRTGRDNSPLHF. Here the CDR3 DNA reads TGTGCCAGCAGCCCTCGGACAGGGCGTGATAATTCACCCCTCCACTTT.

The table lists this clone with a count of one. The V and J genes are TRBV15 and TRBJ2-7; D might be TRBD2 (6 bases). V lost 3 bases, J lost 3 bases, and 18 bases lay in between. Germline V gene sequence: CDR1 LNHNV, CDR2 YYDKDF (reference sequence). This CDR3 region has 16 residues. CDR3 in DNA: TGTGCCACCAGCAGGCCGGGACTCCCGACGGGCTACGAGCAGTACTTC. Translated, it gives CATSRPGLPTGYEQYF.

V is TRBV5-1 and J is TRBJ2-2; D unresolved. CDR1 is SGHRS, CDR2 YFSETQ, per germline. The CDR3 runs to 14 residues. Between the trimmed V and J ends, which lost 5 bases and 2 bases, there was a span of 10 bases. CDR3 in DNA: TGCGCCAGCAGACTGGGCTTTAACACCGGGGAGCTGTTTTTT. Translated: CASRLGFNTGELFF.

In its sample, this clone was seen once. The chain recombines TRBV24-1 with TRBJ1-2; D is undetermined. V was pared by 4 bases and J by 4 bases, with 15 bases between. The CDR3 covers 15 residues. CDR1 and CDR2 from the germline V gene are KGHDR and SFDVKD. Here the CDR3 DNA reads TGTGCCACCAGTGACCCCAATGGAGGAACCTATGGCTACACCTTC. It specifies CATSDPNGGTYGYTF.

This clone was recorded once. This chain uses TRBV2 with TRBJ2-1; D unclear. V was trimmed by 4 bases and J by 5 bases, leaving 9 bases between them. There are 13 residues in the CDR3. CDR1 is SNHLY, CDR2 FYNNEI, per germline. DNA of the CDR3: TGTGCCAGCAGTGCACAGCTGAACAATGAGCAGTTCTTC. This encodes CASSAQLNNEQFF.

This chain uses TRBV18 with TRBJ2-2, with a tentative D call TRBD2 (6 bases). Germline V gene sequence: CDR1 KGHSH, CDR2 LQKENI. The CDR3 is 15 amino acids. V gave up 3 bases and J gave up 3 bases, with 11 bases separating them. This CDR3 reads CASSPGLHDTGELFF. In nucleotides, the CDR3 is TGTGCCAGCTCACCGGGACTGCACGACACCGGGGAGCTGTTTTTT.

This clone appeared a single time. The genes are TRBV30 and TRBJ1-5; TRBD1 matches 12 bases. V shed 5 bases and J 4 bases; nucleotides not matched to a gene: 9. The germline CDR1 and CDR2 sequences are GTSNPN and SVGIG (reference sequence). The CDR3 has 16 amino acids. The DNA of the CDR3 is TGTGCCTGGGCAACGGGGACAGGGGGCCGTAATCAGCCCCAGCATTTT. It is translated as CAWATGTGGRNQPQHF.

The chain recombines TRBV13 with TRBJ1-1; D gene uncertain. V was cut by 4 bases and J by 5 bases, with 14 bases left in between. Germline values: CDR1 PRHDT, CDR2 FYEKMQ (reference sequence). This CDR3 spans 14 amino acids. The DNA for the CDR3 is TGTGCCAGCAGCTCTTCAGTAGAGCGGACTGAAGCTTTCTTT. Translation gives CASSSSVERTEAFF. Complete variable domain (other parts from reference TRBV13 and TRBJ1-1): AAGVIQSPRHLIKEKRETATLKCYPIPRHDTVYWYQQGPGQDPQFLISFYEKMQSDKGSIPDRFSAQQFSDYHSELNMSSLELGDSALYFCASSSSVERTEAFFGQGTRLTVV.

The chain is built from TRBV5-1 and TRBJ1-2, with D tentatively TRBD1 (6 bases). Germline-derived CDR1 and CDR2 are SGHRS and YFSETQ. The CDR3 has 15 residues. V lost 0 bases to trimming and J lost 7 bases, with 16 bases between them. The CDR3 is CASSLDSPRGGGYTF. CDR3 coding DNA: TGCGCCAGCAGCTTGGACTCGCCCAGGGGCGGTGGCTACACCTTC.

In this sample, this clone turned up a few times. V and J are TRBV4-3 and TRBJ1-2; 9 bases match TRBD1. Per germline, CDR1 LGHNA and CDR2 YSLEER. The CDR3 loop spans 13 amino acids. V shed 1 base and J 8 bases; nucleotides not matched to a gene: 2. CDR3 sequence: CASSQGTGVGYTF. For the CDR3, the DNA is TGCGCCAGCAGCCAAGGGACAGGGGTAGGCTACACCTTC.

The V call is TRBV6-5, the J call TRBJ1-1; TRBD1 might be the D (5 bases). V was clipped by 4 bases and J by 4 bases, with 19 bases between them. Germline lookup yields CDR1 MNHEY and CDR2 SVGAGI. This CDR3 spans 16 amino acids. CDR3 nucleotides: TGTGCCAGCAGTTCCCCGGGAGGGAGGGGTGCCACTGAAGCTTTCTTT. It specifies CASSSPGGRGATEAFF.

V and J are TRBV27 and TRBJ1-4, with 7 bases identical to TRBD1. Germline trimming cut 4 bases from V and 3 bases from J; bases unmatched to any gene: 5. This CDR3 is 15 amino acids long. Germline V gene sequence: CDR1 MNHEY, CDR2 SMNVEV (reference sequence). In nucleotides, the CDR3 is TGTGCCAGCAGTTCACGGACAGGCTCTAATGAAAAACTGTTTTTT. Protein: CASSSRTGSNEKLFF.

DNA for the CDR3: TGTGCCAGCAGCTTAGATGGCGGGACAGGCACAGATACGCAGTATTTT. It encodes CASSLDGGTGTDTQYF. V is TRBV11-3 and J is TRBJ2-3; D possibly corresponds to TRBD1 (7 bases). Germline loops: CDR1 SGHNT, CDR2 YENEEA. The CDR3 sequence is 16 residues long. Trimming left V 0 bases short and J 1 base short, with 11 bases between.

The chain uses TRBV7-9 and TRBJ1-4; 7 nucleotides match TRBD1. The germline V gene has CDR1 SEHNR and CDR2 FQNEAQ (reference sequence). Germline trimming cut 5 bases from V and 5 bases from J; bases unmatched to any gene: 8. The CDR3 runs 15 residues. The CDR3 DNA sequence: TGTGCCAGCAGCCTACAACAGGGGAGGAATGAAAAACTGTTTTTT. This translates into CASSLQQGRNEKLFF.

This clone came up once. The chain carries TRBV25-1 and TRBJ2-3, with 7 bases lining up with TRBD1. CDR3 length: 13 residues. The germline CDR1 and CDR2 sequences are MGHDK and SYGVNS. V trimming: 6 bases; J trimming: 2 bases; junction bases outside the gene matches: 2. The CDR3 sequence is CASRGQITDTQYF. CDR3 bases: TGTGCCAGCAGGGGACAGATCACAGATACGCAGTATTTT.

V usage is TRBV11-2 and J usage is TRBJ2-1, with TRBD2 identical over 7 bases. V gave up 1 base and J gave up 6 bases; unmatched junction bases: 3. This CDR3 region has 14 residues. Looked up from germline, CDR1 is SGHAT and CDR2 is FQNNGV. This chain's CDR3 is CASSLGLAANEQFF. The CDR3 DNA reads as TGTGCCAGCAGCTTAGGGCTAGCGGCCAATGAGCAGTTCTTC. The variable domain in full, completed from reference TRBV11-2 and TRBJ2-1, reads EAGVAQSPRYKIIEKRQSVAFWCNPISGHATLYWYQQILGQGPKLLIQFQNNGVVDDSQLPKDRFSAERLKGVDSTLKIQPAKLEDSAVYLCASSLGLAANEQFFGPGTRLTVL.